The source of this TCR beta chain is a study of blood T cell repertoires in COVID-19. Overall study: Sample material is recorded as cDNA or gDNA derived from T cells, B-cell-depleted T cells, or PBMCs.

Cohort 3 donors counted as recovered after two negative PCRs, clearance, or resolved symptoms. Trimming removed 6 bases at V and 2 bases at J, with 17 bases between. The CDR3 consists of 16 residues. The germline gives CDR1 MDHEN, CDR2 SYDVKM. The assay was immunoSEQ multiplex PCR, and TCRdb's table has in-frame clones only and misses some. Found here are about 120,000 clones, about four fifths of them singletons; the top ten hold under 5%. Sequencing used PBMCs or T cells enriched from blood (not recorded which). The rearrangement joins TRBV28 to TRBJ1-5, with D maybe TRBD1 (6 bases). This receptor was identified in a woman aged 30 to 39 who had recovered from COVID-19. This chain's CDR3 is CASSLSTGIGNQPQHF. The DNA for the CDR3 is TGTGCCAGCAGCCTCTCTACAGGGATCGGCAATCAGCCCCAGCATTTT. The full variable domain, completed using reference TRBV28 and TRBJ1-5, is DVKVTQSSRYLVKRTGEKVFLECVQDMDHENMFWYRQDPGLGLRLIYFSYDVKMKEKGDIPEGYSVSREKKERFSLILESASTNQTSMYLCASSLSTGIGNQPQHFGDGTRLSIL.